This T cell receptor beta chain was recorded in a study of blood T cells in healthy people across ages. The CDR3 runs to 12 residues. Germline CDR1 is MNHNY and CDR2 is SVGAGI (reference sequence). Trimming at V came to 4 bases and at J to 11 bases, leaving 6 bases not matched to a gene. Primers used in a second PCR of roughly 7 to 11 cycles were a sample-barcoded 5' primer and a J-beta primer mix. TCRdb processed the 5' RACE reads anew with MiXCR; each CDR3 protein has one entry. The table lists 1.5 million or so distinct CDR3 sequences, around 39% of them singletons. The source material was blood. The sequence came from a woman under 30 in good health. The gene calls are TRBV6-6 and TRBJ1-1; 8 nucleotides align to TRBD1. CDR3 sequence reads: CASSFQGAGAFF. The DNA for the CDR3 is TGTGCCAGCAGTTTCCAGGGGGCAGGGGCTTTCTTT.